This T cell receptor beta chain was obtained from a study of Ad26.COV2.S vaccination and SARS-CoV-2 variants. At the level of the study: Ad26.COV2.S was injected intramuscularly once or twice, 56 days apart.

This clone has only one observation. Its antigen remains unidentified. Assay: immunoSEQ multiplex PCR; the TCRdb copy retains only in-frame clones and omits some. Here the sample spans approximately 480,000 clones, approximately 90% being singletons. This CDR3 region has 13 residues. Germline V gives CDR1 DFQATT, CDR2 SNEGSKA (reference sequence). V gave up 3 bases and J gave up 8 bases, with 16 bases separating them. The sample's treatment: over 15 received Ad26.COV2.S at low or high dose, single or two shots; several received placebo; per-sample allocation not given. The samples date from day 63 after the first vaccine or placebo injection. Whoever gave the sample was an adult aged 18-55 years in Boston. Regarding the study as a whole: Responses of spike-specific T cells (both CD8+ and CD4+) reportedly showed substantial breadth after vaccination.

Sample: peripheral blood, taken in a trial of Ad26.COV2.S vaccine versus placebo. The V call is TRBV20-1, the J call TRBJ1-2, with D possibly being TRBD1 (6 bases). The clonotype comes from a person aged 18-65 years who received the Ad26.COV2.S COVID-19 vaccine or a placebo. The CDR3 region has the DNA TGCAGTGCTAGTTTGCTGGGGGCTCAAGGCTACACCTTC. This translates into CSASLLGAQGYTF.